This TCR beta chain is from a study of graft-versus-host responses after intestinal transplantation. Only a few counts were recorded for this clone. Its antigen remains unidentified. Libraries were prepared by immunoSEQ multiplex PCR; TCRdb keeps only in-frame clonotypes and omits some of them. The table shows roughly 99,000 clones, with 86% occurring only once. This CDR3 comprises 13 residues. Germline assignment: CDR1 MNHNY and CDR2 SVGAGI (reference sequence). V gave up 2 bases and J gave up 4 bases, with 8 bases separating them. Study results and limitations: Peak circulating GvH clone levels tracked with early post-transplant HvG declines. Recipient marrow showed GvH clones, some seen first in ileum or blood.

The sequencing here drew on PBMCs, taken 255 days after intestinal transplant. The rearrangement links TRBV6-6 to TRBJ1-2; D might be TRBD1 (6 bases). The clonotype originates from a human patient who received an intestinal transplant, so some T cells may come from the graft donor. The CDR3 region has the DNA TGTGCCAGCAGTTACGGACAGAGCTATGGCTACACCTTC. Translating gives CASSYGQSYGYTF.